The 9 T cell receptor beta chains below come from one sample, sequenced in a study of shared clonotypes between healthy human individuals. Generated by immunoSEQ multiplex PCR, the TCRdb table keeps only in-frame clones and is missing some. The sample has about 680,000 clones, around 74% seen once. Sequencing was carried out using memory CD4+ T cells sorted from blood. As for subset: CD45RA-negative fraction. These receptors were obtained from a woman in her thirties in good health.

The chain links TRBV19 to TRBJ1-5, with a weak D call TRBD1 (5 bases). Germline CDR1 is LNHDA and CDR2 is SQIVND (reference sequence). This CDR3 has 14 residues. Deletions cut 6 bases from V and 9 bases from J, with 18 bases between. CDR3 DNA sequence: TGTGCCAGTAGGTCGGGAGGGACCGTTGTGCCCCAGCATTTT. It specifies CASRSGGTVVPQHF. Full variable domain (remainder filled in from reference TRBV19 and TRBJ1-5): DGGITQSPKYLFRKEGQNVTLSCEQNLNHDAMYWYRQDPGQGLRLIYYSQIVNDFQKGDIAEGYSVSREKKESFPLTVTSAQKNPTAFYLCASRSGGTVVPQHFGDGTRLSIL.

The J gene is TRBJ1-4, the V gene TRBV28, with unresolved D. CDR3 length equals 11 residues. The germline V gene encodes CDR1 MDHEN and CDR2 SYDVKM. V lost 2 bases and J 8 bases, leaving 3 bases between the germline ends. CDR3 in DNA: TGTGCCAGCAGTTTAGCAGAAAAACTGTTTTTT. Translating gives CASSLAEKLFF.

V is TRBV10-3 and J is TRBJ2-3; TRBD2 matches 13 bases. From germline, CDR1 is ENHRY and CDR2 SYGVKD. The CDR3 loop spans 19 amino acids. Germline trimming cut 0 bases from V and 4 bases from J; bases unmatched to any gene: 10. The CDR3 coding sequence is TGTGCCATCAGTGAGTCCGCTACTATGACTAGCGGGAGGCCAGATACGCAGTATTTT. Its translation is CAISESATMTSGRPDTQYF.

The gene calls are TRBV25-1 and TRBJ2-1, with unresolved D. The CDR3 spans 15 residues. The germline CDR1 and CDR2 sequences are MGHDK and SYGVNS. The ends were cut back, 0 bases at V and 6 bases at J, with 12 bases in the middle. The CDR3 bases are TGTGCCAGCAGTGAATATTGGACCACGGGCAATGAGCAGTTCTTC. This sequence encodes CASSEYWTTGNEQFF.

This chain connects TRBV6-5 to TRBJ1-1; tentative D call: TRBD1 (6 bases). Germline values: CDR1 MNHEY, CDR2 SVGAGI. This CDR3 comprises 16 residues. V was shortened by 4 bases and J by 3 bases, with 18 bases between the two germline ends. This CDR3 reads CASSSGPTGTYTEAFF. Written as DNA, the CDR3 is TGTGCCAGCAGTTCCGGACCGACAGGAACCTACACTGAAGCTTTCTTT.

The chain links TRBV5-6 to TRBJ1-6, with D maybe TRBD1 (6 bases). V was shortened by 3 bases and J by 1 base, with 11 bases between the two germline ends. Germline V gives CDR1 SGHDT, CDR2 YYEEEE. The CDR3 is 16 residues long. CDR3 in amino acids: CASSSATGSYNSPLHF. For the CDR3, the DNA is TGTGCCAGCAGCTCGGCCACAGGGTCCTATAATTCACCCCTCCACTTT.

Points on this clone: This likely came from a read error, as a far larger clone is one base away. Other nucleotide sequences in the sample specify the same CDR3. The chain has TRBV2 and TRBJ1-4; TRBD1 matches 7 bases. Per germline, CDR1 SNHLY and CDR2 FYNNEI. With 6 bases clipped from V and 7 bases from J, the junction kept 8 bases outside the gene matches. The CDR3 length is 14 residues. The CDR3 protein is CASSWDRGREKLFF. For the CDR3, the DNA is TGTGCCAGCAGCTGGGACAGAGGGCGTGAAAAACTGTTTTTT.

The chain employs TRBV7-2 and TRBJ1-4; D ambiguous. Germline CDR1 and CDR2: SGHTA and FQGNSA. There are 15 residues in the CDR3. V was pared by 5 bases and J by 0 bases, with 10 bases between. The CDR3 sequence: CASSPNRATNEKLFF. CDR3 bases: TGTGCCAGCAGCCCAAACCGGGCAACTAATGAAAAACTGTTTTTT.

This clone was counted many times. V gene TRBV6-5 combines with J gene TRBJ2-5, with 7 bases matching TRBD2. The CDR3 has 14 residues. V was pared by 2 bases and J by 7 bases, with 7 bases of the junction left unmatched. CDR1 and CDR2 from the germline V gene are MNHEY and SVGAGI. The DNA of the CDR3 is TGTGCCAGCAGTTACGGGGGGGTAGCGGGGACCCAGTACTTC. Residues: CASSYGGVAGTQYF.